The 25 T cell receptor beta chains given below trace back to one sample, sequenced in a study of T cells in localized non-small cell lung cancer. Some clones are missing from TCRdb's copy, which holds only in-frame ones; the method was immunoSEQ multiplex PCR. Among fewer than 95,000 clones listed, roughly 93% were seen once. The sequencing here drew on PBMCs, taken before any cancer treatment. All receptors come from a woman aged 40 to 75 with stage II squamous cell lung carcinoma.

J is TRBJ2-3 and V is TRBV30, with TRBD1 matching 8 bases. The V gene end was trimmed by 1 base and the J gene end by 0 bases; junction bases not matched to a gene: 6. Germline V CDR1 and CDR2: GTSNPN, SVGIG (reference sequence). CDR3 size: 16 residues. CDR3 sequence (DNA): TGTGCCTGGAGTGGAGGACAGGGACATAGCACAGATACGCAGTATTTT. It yields the protein CAWSGGQGHSTDTQYF.

The J gene is TRBJ1-4, the V gene TRBV30; TRBD1 is a possible D gene (5 bases). V was cut by 0 bases and J by 7 bases, with 18 bases left in between. CDR3 length equals 16 residues. In germline, CDR1 is GTSNPN, CDR2 SVGIG (reference sequence). CDR3 nucleotide sequence: TGTGCCTGGAGTGTAAATCCCCCTCGTAGGGGTGAAAAACTGTTTTTT. This encodes CAWSVNPPRRGEKLFF.

This rearrangement joins TRBV16 to TRBJ2-2; the match to TRBD2 covers 10 bases. The CDR3 sequence is 18 residues long. Germline CDR1 reads KGHSY; CDR2 reads FQNENV. After removal of 6 bases from V and 7 bases from J, the junction contained 17 bases not matched to a gene. This CDR3 reads CASSPTGTSDGWVGELFF. The CDR3 DNA is TGTGCCAGCAGTCCAACCGGGACTAGCGATGGATGGGTCGGGGAGCTGTTTTTT. Full variable domain (rest looked up from reference TRBV16 and TRBJ2-2): GEEVAQTPKHLVRGEGQKAKLYCAPIKGHSYVFWYQQVLKNEFKFLISFQNENVFDETGMPKERFSAKCLPNSPCSLEIQATKLEDSAVYFCASSPTGTSDGWVGELFFGEGSRLTVL.

The chain uses TRBV6-5 and TRBJ1-2; 9 nucleotides align to TRBD1. CDR3 size: 15 residues. With 6 bases clipped from V and 6 bases from J, the junction kept 11 bases outside the gene matches. In germline, CDR1 is MNHEY, CDR2 SVGAGI. CDR3 sequence (DNA): TGTGCCAGCAGCAGCCCGGGACAGGGAGTTGATGGCTACACCTTC. Translated: CASSSPGQGVDGYTF.

The rearrangement uses TRBV29-1 and TRBJ2-5; D assignment may be TRBD1 or TRBD2 (6 bases each). V dropped 3 bases and J dropped 6 bases, with 11 bases sitting between them. Per germline, CDR1 SQVTM and CDR2 ANQGSEA. CDR3 length: 12 residues. Here the CDR3 DNA reads TGCAGCGTTGATAGGGGGACTCAGACCCAGTACTTC. Encoded protein: CSVDRGTQTQYF.

This rearrangement joins TRBV6-5 to TRBJ2-4; D may correspond to TRBD1 or TRBD2 (5 bases each). V lost 4 bases and J lost 1, with 11 bases in between. This CDR3 has 15 residues. Per germline, CDR1 MNHEY and CDR2 SVGAGI. The CDR3: CASSSAGTAKNIQYF. The CDR3 region has the DNA TGTGCCAGCAGTTCCGCAGGGACGGCCAAAAACATTCAGTACTTC.

The V gene is TRBV5-1, the J gene TRBJ1-4, with 7 bases that match TRBD1. CDR1 and CDR2 from the germline V gene are SGHRS and YFSETQ. The CDR3 is made up of 15 amino acids. With V trimmed by 2 bases and J by 3 bases, 4 bases remained unmatched. The CDR3 region is CASSFAGTANEKLFF. DNA of the CDR3: TGCGCCAGCAGCTTCGCCGGGACAGCTAATGAAAAACTGTTTTTT. Supplemented by reference TRBV5-1 and TRBJ1-4, the full variable domain reads KAGVTQTPRYLIKTRGQQVTLSCSPISGHRSVSWYQQTPGQGLQFLFEYFSETQRNKGNFPGRFSGRQFSNSRSEMNVSTLELGDSALYLCASSFAGTANEKLFFGSGTQLSVL.

The gene calls are TRBV2 and TRBJ2-1; 13 nucleotides match TRBD2. The CDR3 sequence is 15 residues long. CDR1 is SNHLY and CDR2 is FYNNEI in the germline V gene. V gave up 10 bases and J gave up 10 bases; unmatched junction bases: 13. The CDR3 DNA sequence: TGTGCCACCACAACTAGCGGGAGGGCTGGTGGGGAGCAGTTCTTC. It yields the protein CATTTSGRAGGEQFF.

This clone came up once. The chain is built from TRBV5-1 and TRBJ2-3, with 11 bases that match TRBD2. CDR3 length: 15 amino acids. Germline V lookup: CDR1 SGHRS, CDR2 YFSETQ. Losses at the gene ends were 4 bases for V and 2 bases for J; bases not matched to a gene: 3. For the CDR3, the DNA is TGCGCCAGCAGCGTTAGCGGGAGGGCCACAGATACGCAGTATTTT. Translation: CASSVSGRATDTQYF.

The rearrangement links TRBV5-1 to TRBJ1-1, with 7 bases identical to TRBD1. Germline CDR1 reads SGHRS; CDR2 reads YFSETQ. After removal of 4 bases from V and 4 bases from J, the junction contained 7 bases not matched to a gene. The CDR3 has 14 amino acids. CDR3 nucleotide sequence: TGCGCCAGCAGCGAAACAGGGGCTCGCACTGAAGCTTTCTTT. Translated, it gives CASSETGARTEAFF.

This rearrangement joins TRBV7-6 to TRBJ2-5; TRBD1 matches at 8 bases. Germline CDR1 is SGHVS and CDR2 is FNYEAQ. The CDR3 contains 18 residues. J was trimmed by 7 bases and V by 0 bases; bases with no gene match: 16. The CDR3: CASSLAVTGGLKVATQYF. DNA for the CDR3: TGTGCCAGCAGCTTAGCGGTAACAGGGGGACTCAAAGTAGCGACCCAGTACTTC. The full variable domain, completed using reference TRBV7-6 and TRBJ2-5, is GAGVSQSPRYKVTKRGQDVALRCDPISGHVSLYWYRQALGQGPEFLTYFNYEAQQDKSGLPNDRFSAERPEGSISTLTIQRTEQRDSAMYRCASSLAVTGGLKVATQYFGPGTRLLVL.

The rearrangement uses TRBV28 and TRBJ1-1; 9 positions match TRBD1. V gave up 5 bases and J gave up 1 base; unmatched junction bases: 5. Germline V gene lookup returns CDR1 MDHEN and CDR2 SYDVKM. CDR3 length equals 15 residues. The CDR3 DNA reads as TGTGCCAGCAGTCCCGGACAGGGGTGGAACACTGAAGCTTTCTTT. Translating gives CASSPGQGWNTEAFF.

This rearrangement joins TRBV15 to TRBJ1-1, with D possibly TRBD1 on 5 matching bases. Germline V CDR1 and CDR2: LNHNV, YYDKDF (reference sequence). This CDR3 is built from 13 residues. V dropped 5 bases and J dropped 3 bases, with 10 bases sitting between them. The CDR3 nucleotides are TGTGCCACCAGCTTCCGACAGCACACTGAAGCTTTCTTT. Translation: CATSFRQHTEAFF.

V is TRBV7-9 and J is TRBJ2-6; TRBD1 might be the D (6 bases). Germline assignment: CDR1 SEHNR and CDR2 FQNEAQ (reference sequence). Trimming left V 2 bases short and J 0 bases short, with 14 bases between. The CDR3 spans 18 residues. CDR3 bases: TGTGCCAGCAGCTTACCTAACCCAGGGGCCTCTGGGGCCAACGTCCTGACTTTC. Its protein is CASSLPNPGASGANVLTF.

The genes are TRBV7-2 and TRBJ2-3; D is ambiguous. CDR3 size: 15 residues. Per the germline V gene, CDR1 is SGHTA and CDR2 is FQGNSA. Trimming took off 2 bases at V and 1 base at J, with 10 bases between the two ends. The CDR3 loop is CASSLRVGGTDTQYF. The CDR3 coding sequence is TGTGCCAGCAGCTTACGGGTCGGCGGCACAGATACGCAGTATTTT.

Concerning this clone itself: The conserved phenylalanine or tryptophan is not found at the CDR3 terminus, so this likely reflects a read error. No DNA is shown, since the ends of the CDR3 on it are uncertain; the CDR3 is the one TCRdb lists. The chain uses TRBV5-4 and TRBJ1-1. From its first to its last residue, the CDR3 has 12 amino acids. Germline V gene data show CDR1 as SGHNT and CDR2 as YYREEE (reference sequence). CDR3 protein: CASSLPSSPGAI.

CDR3 DNA: TGTGCCAGCAGTGAACTTCTCAACAGGGATTTGGACACTGAAGCTTTCTTT. It is translated as CASSELLNRDLDTEAFF. The chain has TRBV2 and TRBJ1-1; D possibly corresponds to TRBD1 (6 bases). The CDR3 runs to 17 residues. V dropped 2 bases and J dropped 3 bases, with 19 bases sitting between them. CDR1 is SNHLY, CDR2 FYNNEI, per germline.

This clone was seen a few times. The CDR3 bases are TGCAGTGCTAGAGATGTGACAACCCAGTACTTC. It is translated as CSARDVTTQYF. The gene calls are TRBV20-1 and TRBJ2-5; no clear D. Germline V lookup: CDR1 DFQATT, CDR2 SNEGSKA (reference sequence). With 0 bases removed from V and 8 bases from J, the gap between germline ends came to 7 bases. The CDR3 covers 11 residues.

The chain uses TRBV9 and TRBJ2-7; 10 nucleotides agree with TRBD1. V was pared by 9 bases and J by 5 bases, with 11 bases of the junction left unmatched. Germline V CDR1 and CDR2: SGDLS, YYNGEE. This CDR3 spans 14 amino acids. The CDR3, as DNA: TGTGCCACCCTGACAGGGGGCAGGTTTGACGAGCAGTACTTC. The encoded protein is CATLTGGRFDEQYF. The whole variable domain, filled in from reference TRBV9 and TRBJ2-7, reads DSGVTQTPKHLITATGQRVTLRCSPRSGDLSVYWYQQSLDQGLQFLIQYYNGEERAKGNILERFSAQQFPDLHSELNLSSLELGDSALYFCATLTGGRFDEQYFGPGTRLTVT.

This chain joins TRBV14 and TRBJ2-5; maybe TRBD2 (5 bases). The CDR3 spans 17 residues. Germline loops: CDR1 SGHDN, CDR2 FVKESK. V dropped 4 bases and J dropped 7 bases, with 25 bases sitting between them. The CDR3 region is CASSLRSSLYARGTQYF. In DNA form, the CDR3 reads TGTGCCAGCAGCCTAAGGAGTAGCCTATATGCTCGGGGGACCCAGTACTTC.

The rearrangement uses TRBV7-2 and TRBJ2-3, with D unclear. This CDR3 is built from 13 residues. Germline V gives CDR1 SGHTA, CDR2 FQGNSA. Trimming took 2 bases from V and 7 from J, leaving 10 bases between them. The CDR3 region is CASSLSVSYTQYF. The CDR3 nucleotides are TGTGCCAGCAGCTTATCCGTGAGCTATACGCAGTATTTT.

V gene TRBV14 combines with J gene TRBJ2-2, with D tentatively TRBD1 or TRBD2 (5 bases each). V gave up 1 base and J gave up 7 bases, with 13 bases separating them. Per the germline V gene, CDR1 is SGHDN and CDR2 is FVKESK. The CDR3 has 15 amino acids. This CDR3 reads CASSQGWGTGGELFF. In nucleotides, the CDR3 is TGTGCCAGCAGCCAAGGATGGGGGACGGGCGGGGAGCTGTTTTTT.

This clone is a singleton in its sample. The gene calls are TRBV5-4 and TRBJ2-7; 7 nucleotides match TRBD2. Germline values: CDR1 SGHNT, CDR2 YYREEE (reference sequence). Trimming cost V 5 bases and J 0 bases; bases outside gene matches: 5. The CDR3 has 14 amino acids. CDR3 sequence: CASSQAGTSYEQYF. The CDR3, as DNA: TGTGCCAGCAGTCAAGCGGGGACCTCCTACGAGCAGTACTTC.

The chain combines TRBV5-4 with TRBJ1-1; TRBD1 might be the D (5 bases). V lost 4 bases to trimming and J lost 1 base, with 11 bases between them. Germline CDR1 reads SGHNT; CDR2 reads YYREEE (reference sequence). The CDR3 has 14 residues. This CDR3 is CASSPPRANTEAFF. DNA of the CDR3: TGTGCCAGCAGCCCCCCCAGGGCGAACACTGAAGCTTTCTTT.

The gene calls are TRBV11-2 and TRBJ2-1, with D possibly being TRBD2 (6 bases). With 5 bases removed from V and 7 bases from J, the gap between germline ends came to 12 bases. The CDR3 totals 13 residues. The germline CDR1 and CDR2 sequences are SGHAT and FQNNGV. CDR3 amino acids: CASSLGLRNEQFF. CDR3 sequence (DNA): TGTGCCAGCAGCCTGGGACTGCGGAATGAGCAGTTCTTC.